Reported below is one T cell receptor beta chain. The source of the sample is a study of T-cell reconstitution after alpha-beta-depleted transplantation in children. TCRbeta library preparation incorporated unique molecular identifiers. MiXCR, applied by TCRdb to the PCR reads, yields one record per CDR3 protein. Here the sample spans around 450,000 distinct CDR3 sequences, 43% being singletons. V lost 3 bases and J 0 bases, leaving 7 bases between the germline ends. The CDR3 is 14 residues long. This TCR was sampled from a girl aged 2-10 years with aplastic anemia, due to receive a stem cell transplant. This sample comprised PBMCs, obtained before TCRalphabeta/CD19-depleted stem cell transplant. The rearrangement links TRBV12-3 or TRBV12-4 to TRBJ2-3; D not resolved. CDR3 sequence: CASSLAVSTDTQYF. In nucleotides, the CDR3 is TGTGCCAGCAGTTTGGCGGTGAGCACAGATACGCAGTATTTT.